These 26 T cell receptor beta chains were all obtained from the same sample, sequenced in a study of long-term antiretroviral therapy in people with HIV. Version v3.0 of the immunoSEQ assay ran at survey level. TCRdb's table, derived via immunoSEQ multiplex PCR, lists solely in-frame clones and lacks some. The sample has tens of thousands of clones; 85% are singletons. This sample comprised unsorted PBMCs, obtained 4.7 to 5 years after starting antiretroviral therapy. The receptor source for this set is a middle-aged man with HIV.

The chain links TRBV9 to TRBJ1-1, with 7 bases fitting TRBD1. CDR3 length: 14 amino acids. Germline CDR1 SGDLS, CDR2 YYNGEE. With V trimmed by 4 bases and J by 3 bases, 6 bases remained unmatched. The CDR3 sequence: CASSLWDRDTEAFF. The DNA for the CDR3 is TGTGCCAGCAGCCTGTGGGACAGAGACACTGAAGCTTTCTTT.

This clone was recorded once. V and J are TRBV18 and TRBJ2-2; weak D call: TRBD2 (5 bases). This CDR3 has 16 amino acids. From germline, CDR1 is KGHSH and CDR2 LQKENI. Deletions cut 3 bases from V and 5 bases from J, with 16 bases between. This CDR3 reads CASSPVAAETTGELFF. CDR3 nucleotides: TGTGCCAGCTCACCTGTCGCAGCGGAAACGACCGGGGAGCTGTTTTTT.

V usage is TRBV7-9 and J usage is TRBJ1-4; D is possibly TRBD1 (6 bases). CDR3 length: 14 amino acids. Deletions cut 5 bases from V and 8 bases from J, with 15 bases between. Germline CDR1 and CDR2: SEHNR and FQNEAQ (reference sequence). The CDR3: CASSPGQLEEKLFF. The CDR3 DNA reads TGTGCCAGCAGCCCCGGACAGCTAGAGGAAAAACTGTTTTTT.

The rearrangement links TRBV5-1 to TRBJ2-1; weak D call: TRBD1 (6 bases). Germline CDR1 and CDR2: SGHRS and YFSETQ. Deletions cut 4 bases from V and 10 bases from J, with 12 bases between. The CDR3 loop spans 12 amino acids. In DNA form, the CDR3 reads TGCGCCAGCAGCCTGGACAGTCGCGAGCAGTTCTTC. Protein sequence: CASSLDSREQFF.

This chain links TRBV4-1 with TRBJ1-6; 9 bases fit TRBD1. In germline, CDR1 is MGHRA, CDR2 YSYEKL. The V gene end was trimmed by 0 bases and the J gene end by 9 bases; junction bases not matched to a gene: 6. The CDR3 covers 16 residues. The CDR3 protein is CASSQDPGQGGSPLHF. The CDR3 nucleotides are TGCGCCAGCAGCCAAGACCCGGGACAGGGAGGTTCACCCCTCCACTTT.

V usage is TRBV28 and J usage is TRBJ1-5, with a tentative D call TRBD1 (5 bases). This CDR3 contains 15 residues. CDR1 and CDR2 (germline): MDHEN, SYDVKM. V lost 5 bases to trimming and J lost 2 bases, with 13 bases between them. This CDR3 is CASSPGLTGNQPQHF. In nucleotides, the CDR3 is TGTGCCAGCAGTCCCGGCCTGACAGGCAATCAGCCCCAGCATTTT.

The rearrangement joins TRBV18 to TRBJ1-5, with 9 bases matching TRBD1. The V and J ends lost 5 bases and 6 bases, in that order; junction bases with no gene match: 5. The CDR3 covers 14 residues. Germline V CDR1 and CDR2: KGHSH, LQKENI. The CDR3 coding sequence is TGTGCCAGCTCAACACAGGGGGCGGGTCAGCCCCAGCATTTT. The encoded protein is CASSTQGAGQPQHF.

This rearrangement joins TRBV9 to TRBJ2-7, with TRBD1 matching over 7 bases. The length of the CDR3 is 16 residues. V dropped 3 bases and J dropped 2; count of bases not matched to a gene: 11. CDR1 and CDR2 (germline): SGDLS, YYNGEE. CDR3 coding DNA: TGTGCCAGCAGCGCGACAGGGTCCCGCGCCCCCTACGAGCAGTACTTC. Translation: CASSATGSRAPYEQYF. Together with reference TRBV9 and TRBJ2-7, the CDR3 gives the full variable domain: DSGVTQTPKHLITATGQRVTLRCSPRSGDLSVYWYQQSLDQGLQFLIQYYNGEERAKGNILERFSAQQFPDLHSELNLSSLELGDSALYFCASSATGSRAPYEQYFGPGTRLTVT.

This clone was found a few times. The CDR3 sequence: CASRRDPANYGYTF. The CDR3 coding sequence is TGTGCCAGCAGGCGGGACCCTGCTAACTATGGCTACACCTTC. This chain links TRBV6-1 with TRBJ1-2; maybe TRBD1 (5 bases). The V end was cut by 6 bases, the J end by 0 bases, with 11 bases between. Germline V gene data show CDR1 as MNHNS and CDR2 as SASEGT. The CDR3 has 14 amino acids.

The chain has TRBV18 and TRBJ1-2, with TRBD1 identical over 7 bases. CDR1 is KGHSH and CDR2 is LQKENI in the germline V gene. V shed 0 bases, J shed 2 bases, and the junction held 6 bases outside the gene matches. The CDR3 has 16 amino acids. Here the CDR3 DNA reads TGTGCCAGCTCACCACCCGGCAGGGGGACAAACTATGGCTACACCTTC. The encoded protein is CASSPPGRGTNYGYTF.

The V call is TRBV6-6, the J call TRBJ1-3; D may be TRBD1 (5 bases). Looked up from germline, CDR1 is MNHNY and CDR2 is SVGAGI (reference sequence). The CDR3 is 15 residues long. V was shortened by 5 bases and J by 2 bases, with 13 bases between the two germline ends. The CDR3 nucleotides read TGTGCCAGCAGTGATGCAGGGAACACTGGAAACACCATATATTTT. As protein: CASSDAGNTGNTIYF.

The V call is TRBV28, the J call TRBJ1-2; a possible D gene is TRBD1 (5 bases). CDR3 length: 13 residues. Germline V lookup: CDR1 MDHEN, CDR2 SYDVKM. The V end lost 5 bases, the J end lost 3 bases, and 10 bases lay between the germline ends. In nucleotides, the CDR3 is TGTGCCAGCAGTCCGGGGGATCACTATGGCTACACCTTC. Translating it yields CASSPGDHYGYTF.

This chain uses TRBV11-3 with TRBJ2-7; 8 bases are shared with TRBD2. The CDR3 loop spans 14 amino acids. V was clipped by 5 bases and J by 2 bases; unmatched bases: 5. Germline CDR1 and CDR2: SGHNT and YENEEA. The CDR3 spells CASSGSGAPYEQYF. CDR3 nucleotide sequence: TGTGCCAGCAGCGGTAGCGGGGCTCCCTACGAGCAGTACTTC.

This chain joins TRBV5-1 and TRBJ2-3; 10 bases align to TRBD2. The V segment lost 7 bases and the J segment 1 base; nucleotides outside the gene matches: 9. Per the germline V gene, CDR1 is SGHRS and CDR2 is YFSETQ. The CDR3 extends over 16 amino acids. The CDR3 sequence is CASRSLAGGGTDTQYF. In DNA, the CDR3 is TGCGCCAGCCGGTCCTTAGCGGGGGGAGGCACAGATACGCAGTATTTT.

The sample holds one count of this clone. The chain couples TRBV5-1 to TRBJ2-7; TRBD2 might be the D (7 bases). The V gene's germline CDR1 is SGHRS and CDR2 YFSETQ. Trimming removed 0 bases at V and 2 bases at J, with 15 bases between. The CDR3 length is 16 residues. The CDR3 loop is CASSLDLGGLAYEQYF. CDR3 DNA: TGCGCCAGCAGCTTGGATCTCGGGGGGCTGGCCTACGAGCAGTACTTC.

The chain is built from TRBV19 and TRBJ1-1, with D unclear. The germline CDR1 and CDR2 sequences are LNHDA and SQIVND (reference sequence). The V end was cut by 10 bases, the J end by 7 bases, with 13 bases between. This CDR3 comprises 11 residues. The CDR3 region has the DNA TGTGCCATCAGCGGAGGACTTGAAGCTTTCTTT. Its protein product is CAISGGLEAFF.

V is TRBV28 and J is TRBJ2-5; TRBD2 agrees at 8 bases. Germline V CDR1 and CDR2: MDHEN, SYDVKM. The length of the CDR3 is 15 residues. With 4 bases clipped from V and 7 bases from J, the junction kept 11 bases outside the gene matches. CDR3 in DNA: TGTGCCAGCAGTTATGGGCGGGAGGCCCTGGGGACCCAGTACTTC. Residues: CASSYGREALGTQYF.

The count of this clone is one. The chain uses TRBV18 and TRBJ1-1; possibly TRBD1 for D (5 bases). The germline V gene has CDR1 KGHSH and CDR2 LQKENI. The CDR3 runs 14 residues. Trimming pared 6 bases from V and 6 bases from J, leaving 17 bases between. This CDR3 reads CASSINPGGAEAFF. The CDR3 bases are TGTGCCAGCTCTATAAACCCCGGGGGAGCTGAAGCTTTCTTT.

The gene calls are TRBV7-2 and TRBJ2-7; D may correspond to TRBD1 or TRBD2 (5 bases each). Germline V lookup: CDR1 SGHTA, CDR2 FQGNSA. Trimming cost V 4 bases and J 5 bases, with 18 bases left between them. CDR3 length equals 15 residues. This CDR3 reads CASSSGALISNEQYF. The CDR3 nucleotides are TGTGCCAGCAGCTCCGGGGCTCTCATCTCTAACGAGCAGTACTTC.

The chain uses TRBV13 and TRBJ2-1; weak D call: TRBD1 (6 bases). The CDR3 extends over 14 amino acids. V was pared by 0 bases and J by 7 bases, with 10 bases between. The V gene's germline CDR1 is PRHDT and CDR2 FYEKMQ (reference sequence). The chain's CDR3 is CASSLGLQGNEQFF. Written as DNA, the CDR3 is TGTGCCAGCAGCTTAGGCCTACAGGGAAATGAGCAGTTCTTC.

To note about this clone: This CDR3 is also generated by other DNA sequences in the sample. The chain recombines TRBV15 with TRBJ1-3; D uncertain. Germline V gene sequence: CDR1 LNHNV, CDR2 YYDKDF (reference sequence). Between the trimmed V and J ends, which lost 0 bases and 1 base, there was a span of 7 bases. This CDR3 is built from 15 residues. CDR3 sequence: CATSRDTGSGNTIYF. CDR3 nucleotides: TGTGCCACCAGCAGAGATACGGGATCTGGAAACACCATATATTTT.

This chain uses TRBV2 with TRBJ2-1; a weak D match, TRBD1 (5 bases). This CDR3 comprises 13 residues. The germline V gene has CDR1 SNHLY and CDR2 FYNNEI. The germline V and J ends were trimmed by 1 base and 4 bases, with 5 bases remaining between them. CDR3 DNA sequence: TGTGCCAGCAGTGAAGGACAGTACAATGAGCAGTTCTTC. Protein: CASSEGQYNEQFF.

This chain links TRBV5-1 with TRBJ2-7; no clear D. The CDR3 runs 14 residues. Germline assignment: CDR1 SGHRS and CDR2 YFSETQ. Trimming took 4 bases from V and 2 from J, leaving 13 bases between them. The CDR3 region is CASSAEPETYEQYF. CDR3 bases: TGCGCCAGCAGCGCCGAACCAGAAACCTACGAGCAGTACTTC.

This chain connects TRBV11-2 to TRBJ1-2, with D maybe TRBD1 (5 bases). The CDR3 totals 14 residues. Per the germline V gene, CDR1 is SGHAT and CDR2 is FQNNGV. Between the trimmed V and J ends, which lost 0 bases and 3 bases, there was a span of 8 bases. The CDR3 coding sequence is TGTGCCAGCAGCTTAGATGGGGGGGACTATGGCTACACCTTC. Translated, it gives CASSLDGGDYGYTF.

The chain employs TRBV7-8 and TRBJ1-4; tentative D call: TRBD1 (6 bases). CDR1 is SGHVS, CDR2 FQNEAQ, per germline. The V and J ends lost 3 bases and 7 bases respectively, with 12 bases between them. This CDR3 has 14 residues. The CDR3 spells CASSLGGAGEKLFF. In DNA, the CDR3 is TGTGCCAGCAGCTTGGGGGGGGCAGGTGAAAAACTGTTTTTT.

V usage is TRBV11-2 and J usage is TRBJ2-7, with 12 bases lining up with TRBD1. V was pared by 3 bases and J by 6 bases, with 12 bases of the junction left unmatched. Germline CDR1 and CDR2: SGHAT and FQNNGV. This CDR3 has 17 amino acids. This CDR3 is CASSLSFAGQGAGEQYF. CDR3 sequence (DNA): TGTGCCAGCAGCTTGTCTTTTGCGGGACAGGGGGCGGGCGAGCAGTACTTC.